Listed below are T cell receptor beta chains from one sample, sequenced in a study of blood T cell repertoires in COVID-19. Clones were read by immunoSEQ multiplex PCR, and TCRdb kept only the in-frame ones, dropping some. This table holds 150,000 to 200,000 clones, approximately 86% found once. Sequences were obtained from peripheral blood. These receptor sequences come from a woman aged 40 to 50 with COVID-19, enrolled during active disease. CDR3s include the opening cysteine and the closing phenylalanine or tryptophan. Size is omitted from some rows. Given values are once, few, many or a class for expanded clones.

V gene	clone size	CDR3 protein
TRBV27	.	CASSLAGHQPQHF
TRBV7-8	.	CASSLDLRGYNEQFF
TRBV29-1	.	CSVVRGTSYNEQFF
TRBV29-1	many	CSVPGTGGPEAFF
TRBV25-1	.	CASADARVPTEAFF
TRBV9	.	CASSGAGGNTGELFF
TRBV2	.	CASSAGGSPLEQYF
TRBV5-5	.	CASSSGLVLETQYF
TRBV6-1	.	CASSDGQAINTEAFF
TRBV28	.	CATEMGQLYEQYF
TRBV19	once	CASSSPGIKNTEAFF
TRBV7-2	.	CASSPTSGRRTDTQYF
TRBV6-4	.	CASSDSGTGVDEQFF
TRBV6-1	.	CASSDGIRGNEQFF
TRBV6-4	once	CASSDSGASTDTQYF
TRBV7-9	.	CASSRSRGVYNEQFF
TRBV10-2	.	CASAPGAKNIQYF
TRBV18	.	CASSPPGTTRGTQYF
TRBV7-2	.	CASSETSSQGTDTQYF
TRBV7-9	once	CASKTSGSGIGELFF
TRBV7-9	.	CASSLAGTGRGNTIYF
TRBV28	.	CASLRGNTGELFF
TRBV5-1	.	CASRAGVGGTDTQYF
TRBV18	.	CASSKNAGGSGGTTDTQYF
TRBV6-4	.	CASSDCRQGAFYSNQPQHF
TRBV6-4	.	CASSDLVRDRGIGAFF
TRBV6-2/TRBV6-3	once	CASSITGRSLYEQYF
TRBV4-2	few	CASSQGTSGRSHEQYF
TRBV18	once	CASSPGQRPETQYF
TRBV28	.	CATSTARAGRTNTQYF
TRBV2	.	CATTTQRVNEQFF
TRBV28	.	CASRKGGTGNEQFF